This TCR beta chain is from a study of blood T cell repertoires in COVID-19. Study at large: Sample material is recorded as cDNA or gDNA derived from T cells, B-cell-depleted T cells, or PBMCs.

The CDR3 totals 15 residues. Trimming took 5 bases from V and 8 from J; bases not matched to a gene: 11. Per the germline V gene, CDR1 is MDHEN and CDR2 is SYDVKM. Sequencing used immunoSEQ multiplex PCR; TCRdb keeps in-frame clones, though not all of them. The sample lists 150,000 to 200,000 clones, roughly nine tenths occurring once. The clonotype originates from a woman in her sixties or seventies with acute or convalescent COVID-19. Sample: peripheral blood. This chain links TRBV28 with TRBJ1-2, with TRBD1 identical over 10 bases. CDR3 coding DNA: TGTGCCAGCAGTCTGGCGGGACAGGGGCTTGAGGGCTACACCTTC. This gives the protein CASSLAGQGLEGYTF.